The 12 T cell receptor beta chains below were found in one sample sequenced in a study of blood T cell repertoires in COVID-19. Measured with immunoSEQ multiplex PCR; TCRdb has only the in-frame clones, and not every one. The data show more than 200,000 clones, 86% seen once. What was sequenced was peripheral blood. These receptor sequences come from a woman in her 50s with acute or convalescent COVID-19.

A single count supports this clone. This chain joins TRBV19 and TRBJ1-1, with D perhaps matching TRBD1 (5 bases). The germline V gene has CDR1 LNHDA and CDR2 SQIVND (reference sequence). Trimming removed 3 bases from V and 3 bases from J, with 23 bases in between. The CDR3 has 18 residues. For the CDR3, the DNA is TGTGCCAGTAGTATGCTACTCACCGGGTCGCTCAGGGACACTGAAGCTTTCTTT. This gives the protein CASSMLLTGSLRDTEAFF.

The CDR3 region is CASSLVLQGLSTDTQYF. DNA for the CDR3: TGTGCCAGCAGCTTAGTTCTGCAGGGCTTAAGCACAGATACGCAGTATTTT. The chain uses TRBV7-2 and TRBJ2-3; possibly TRBD1 for D (5 bases). The CDR3 runs 17 residues. Looked up from germline, CDR1 is SGHTA and CDR2 is FQGNSA. The V end lost 1 base, the J end lost 0 bases, and 14 bases lay between the germline ends.

The chain is built from TRBV18 and TRBJ2-7; 8 bases match TRBD1. There are 16 residues in the CDR3. The germline V gene has CDR1 KGHSH and CDR2 LQKENI. Trimming removed 3 bases from V and 0 bases from J; junction bases left unmatched: 7. The CDR3 region is CASSPKDRVTSYEQYF. DNA of the CDR3: TGTGCCAGCTCACCCAAGGACAGGGTGACCTCCTACGAGCAGTACTTC.

CDR3 nucleotide sequence: TGCAGCGTGTCCGGGACCGAGGGAGGCGAGCAGTACTTC. Protein sequence: CSVSGTEGGEQYF. The chain has TRBV29-1 and TRBJ2-7; tentative D call: TRBD2 (6 bases). Trimming pared 6 bases from V and 6 bases from J, leaving 18 bases between. Germline V gene data show CDR1 as SQVTM and CDR2 as ANQGSEA. The CDR3 is 13 residues long.

The genes are TRBV2 and TRBJ1-2; the match to TRBD1 covers 10 bases. V trimming: 6 bases; J trimming: 4 bases; junction bases outside the gene matches: 8. This CDR3 region has 15 residues. In germline, CDR1 is SNHLY, CDR2 FYNNEI. This CDR3 reads CASRLTGGASYGYTF. The CDR3, as DNA: TGTGCCAGCAGGTTGACAGGGGGCGCTTCCTATGGCTACACCTTC.

This clone was seen a single time. The rearrangement links TRBV7-6 to TRBJ1-5; D may be TRBD1 (5 bases). The CDR3 consists of 13 residues. Germline values: CDR1 SGHVS, CDR2 FNYEAQ. V was clipped by 1 base and J by 6 bases, with 7 bases between them. The CDR3 sequence: CASSLDGGQPQHF. For the CDR3, the DNA is TGTGCCAGCAGCTTAGACGGGGGTCAGCCCCAGCATTTT. Full variable domain (outside the CDR3, taken from reference TRBV7-6 and TRBJ1-5): GAGVSQSPRYKVTKRGQDVALRCDPISGHVSLYWYRQALGQGPEFLTYFNYEAQQDKSGLPNDRFSAERPEGSISTLTIQRTEQRDSAMYRCASSLDGGQPQHFGDGTRLSIL.

The rearrangement uses TRBV4-3 and TRBJ2-3; a weak D match, TRBD2 (6 bases). The CDR3 extends over 16 amino acids. Germline V gives CDR1 LGHNA, CDR2 YSLEER. Trimming pared 1 base from V and 3 bases from J, leaving 14 bases between. The CDR3 nucleotides are TGCGCCAGCAGCCAAGTAGGTCTAGCGTCGACAGATACGCAGTATTTT. Protein product: CASSQVGLASTDTQYF.

The chain is built from TRBV6-5 and TRBJ2-7; 7 nucleotides line up with TRBD2. CDR3 length: 14 amino acids. The V segment lost 6 bases and the J segment 2 bases; nucleotides outside the gene matches: 7. Germline assignment: CDR1 MNHEY and CDR2 SVGAGI. The CDR3 sequence: CASSIRAGAYEQYF. As DNA, the CDR3 is TGTGCCAGCAGCATCCGGGCGGGGGCCTACGAGCAGTACTTC.

V usage is TRBV9 and J usage is TRBJ2-3; 8 bases fit TRBD2. Germline V CDR1 and CDR2: SGDLS, YYNGEE. The V gene end was trimmed by 3 bases and the J gene end by 4 bases; junction bases not matched to a gene: 7. The CDR3 totals 15 residues. The CDR3 DNA reads as TGTGCCAGCAGCGAGACCGCTAGCGGGCCAGATACGCAGTATTTT. Translation: CASSETASGPDTQYF.

The chain has TRBV24-1 and TRBJ2-3; 7 bases map to TRBD2. The CDR3 has 13 amino acids. The junction had 5 bases not matched to a gene; V was cut back by 9 bases and J by 3 bases. CDR1 and CDR2 (germline): KGHDR, SFDVKD. In DNA form, the CDR3 reads TGTGCCACCCGAGGGCGGGGGACAGATACGCAGTATTTT. Translation gives CATRGRGTDTQYF.

J is TRBJ2-3 and V is TRBV4-2; TRBD1 agrees at 7 bases. V trimming: 0 bases; J trimming: 5 bases; junction bases outside the gene matches: 5. The length of the CDR3 is 15 residues. The germline V gene encodes CDR1 LGHNA and CDR2 YNFKEQ. The CDR3 coding sequence is TGTGCCAGCAGCCAAGAGGGCGCAGGGGGAGATACGCAGTATTTT. It yields the protein CASSQEGAGGDTQYF.

The rearrangement joins TRBV9 to TRBJ2-1; possible D gene TRBD1, 5 bases. Germline lookup yields CDR1 SGDLS and CDR2 YYNGEE. Trimming removed 0 bases at V and 9 bases at J, with 13 bases between. This CDR3 is 14 amino acids long. CDR3 protein: CASSVVGASGEQFF. The DNA for the CDR3 is TGTGCCAGCAGCGTAGTAGGGGCGTCGGGTGAGCAGTTCTTC.